These 32 T cell receptor beta chains were all obtained from the same sample, sequenced in a study of neurological immune-mediated disorders. Each CDR3 protein gets one entry after TCRdb re-called the 5' RACE reads with MiXCR. The sample consists of some 37,000 distinct CDR3 sequences, approximately 5% of them appearing once. The sequenced sample consisted of CD4+ T cells from blood. All receptors come from a man between 18 and 29 years old in good health.

This clonotype was observed many times. The V and J genes are TRBV27 and TRBJ2-7; a possible D gene is TRBD1 (6 bases). This CDR3 contains 13 residues. Deletions cut 6 bases from V and 0 bases from J, with 9 bases between. CDR1 and CDR2 from the germline V gene are MNHEY and SMNVEV (reference sequence). This CDR3 reads CASRVGGSYEQYF. CDR3 bases: TGTGCCAGCAGGGTAGGGGGCTCCTACGAGCAGTACTTC.

At least ten counts were recorded for this clonotype. The chain combines TRBV6-2 or TRBV6-3 with TRBJ1-5, with TRBD1 as a possible D gene (6 bases). Germline CDR1 reads MNHEY; CDR2 reads SVGEGT. The CDR3 consists of 13 residues. V lost 6 bases, J lost 13 bases, and 19 bases lay in between. CDR3: CASRVTWTANQHF. The DNA for the CDR3 is TGTGCCAGCAGAGTTACTTGGACAGCTAATCAGCATTTT.

The sample holds many counts of this clonotype. The genes are TRBV11-1 and TRBJ2-5; D might be TRBD2 (5 bases). V was cut by 5 bases and J by 5 bases, with 12 bases left in between. Germline CDR1 is SGHAT and CDR2 is FQDESV (reference sequence). The CDR3 is 13 residues long. The CDR3 is CASSLYGEETQYF. CDR3 sequence (DNA): TGTGCCAGCAGCCTGTACGGGGAGGAGACCCAGTACTTC.

In this sample, this clonotype turned up many times. The V gene is TRBV5-1, the J gene TRBJ1-4; D is possibly TRBD1 (6 bases). V gave up 0 bases and J gave up 3 bases, with 9 bases separating them. The germline gives CDR1 SGHRS, CDR2 YFSETQ. The CDR3 has 15 residues. The CDR3 DNA reads as TGCGCCAGCAGCTTGGTGGGGGCGGCTAATGAAAAACTGTTTTTT. Residues: CASSLVGAANEKLFF.

This clonotype was seen a handful of times. The chain links TRBV7-9 to TRBJ2-1; D tentatively reads TRBD1 or TRBD2 (5 bases each). CDR3 length: 16 residues. Germline V CDR1 and CDR2: SEHNR, FQNEAQ (reference sequence). V gave up 4 bases and J gave up 8 bases, with 21 bases separating them. CDR3: CASSSRLYTRGDEQFF. The DNA of the CDR3 is TGTGCCAGCAGCTCCCGACTTTACACTAGGGGCGATGAGCAGTTCTTC.

Many counts were recorded for this clonotype. The chain combines TRBV12-3 or TRBV12-4 with TRBJ1-2, with TRBD1 identical over 7 bases. The CDR3 loop spans 14 amino acids. After removal of 1 base from V and 8 bases from J, the junction contained 7 bases not matched to a gene. The CDR3 is CASSLDQGVVGYTF. DNA of the CDR3: TGTGCCAGCAGTTTAGACCAGGGGGTTGTGGGCTACACCTTC.

This clonotype has ten or more counts. The chain is built from TRBV9 and TRBJ2-7; D may be TRBD1 (5 bases). The CDR3 is 16 amino acids. Trimming shortened V by 0 bases and J by 5 bases, and 18 bases separated the two germline ends. Looked up from germline, CDR1 is SGDLS and CDR2 is YYNGEE. DNA for the CDR3: TGTGCCAGCAGCGTAGCGGAAGGGGCGATTCAGAACGAGCAGTACTTC. Protein sequence: CASSVAEGAIQNEQYF. Full variable domain (rest looked up from reference TRBV9 and TRBJ2-7): DSGVTQTPKHLITATGQRVTLRCSPRSGDLSVYWYQQSLDQGLQFLIQYYNGEERAKGNILERFSAQQFPDLHSELNLSSLELGDSALYFCASSVAEGAIQNEQYFGPGTRLTVT.

At least ten counts were recorded for this clonotype. This could be a read error, since a much larger clone is one nucleotide away. The chain employs TRBV5-1 and TRBJ1-2; D perhaps matches TRBD1 (6 bases). This CDR3 comprises 13 residues. V lost 0 bases and J lost 10, with 13 bases in between. The V gene's germline CDR1 is SGHRS and CDR2 YFSETQ. The CDR3 sequence is CASSLDRVDDYTF. The CDR3, as DNA: TGCGCCAGCAGCTTGGACAGGGTAGATGACTACACCTTC.

In the case of this clonotype: A read error is likely, as this CDR3 ends without the conserved phenylalanine or tryptophan. V gene TRBV7-3 combines with J gene TRBJ2-1; D uncertain. The CDR3 covers 15 residues. V shed 4 bases and J shed 5 bases, with 15 bases lying between them. Per germline, CDR1 SGHTA and CDR2 FQGTGA. CDR3 in amino acids: CASSSLGRRNNEQFL. The CDR3 DNA reads TGTGCCAGCAGCTCGCTTGGTCGGCGAAACAATGAGCAGTTCTTA.

This clonotype was recorded at least ten times. V is TRBV29-1 and J is TRBJ2-7; D uncertain. CDR1 and CDR2 from the germline V gene are SQVTM and ANQGSEA. Trimming took 6 bases from V and 0 from J, leaving 12 bases between them. This CDR3 comprises 13 residues. The CDR3 bases are TGCAGCGTAGCAGCAACCCTCTCCTACGAGCAGTACTTC. Protein sequence: CSVAATLSYEQYF.

In this sample, this clonotype turned up many times. The chain has TRBV3-1 and TRBJ1-2, with TRBD1 matching 7 bases. V trimming: 3 bases; J trimming: 8 bases; junction bases outside the gene matches: 12. Germline loops: CDR1 LGHDT, CDR2 YNNKEL (reference sequence). This CDR3 is built from 15 residues. CDR3: CASSQGSRGLRGYTF. In DNA, the CDR3 is TGTGCCAGCAGCCAGGGCTCGAGGGGGCTCAGAGGCTACACCTTC.

This clonotype was picked up many times. V usage is TRBV20-1 and J usage is TRBJ2-7; D is ambiguous. V lost 2 bases to trimming and J lost 0 bases, with 8 bases between them. CDR3 length: 13 amino acids. Per germline, CDR1 DFQATT and CDR2 SNEGSKA (reference sequence). CDR3 coding DNA: TGCAGTGCTAGATCGGCGGTCTCCTACGAGCAGTACTTC. This sequence encodes CSARSAVSYEQYF.

This clonotype appeared many times. The CDR3 here is CSARDLEMSSYNSPLHF. The DNA of the CDR3 is TGCAGTGCTAGAGATTTGGAAATGAGCTCCTATAATTCACCCCTCCACTTT. This chain links TRBV20-1 with TRBJ1-6, with D hard to call. This CDR3 has 17 residues. The germline V and J ends were trimmed by 0 bases and 0 bases, with 12 bases remaining between them. CDR1 is DFQATT, CDR2 SNEGSKA, per germline (reference sequence).

This clonotype has a count of ten or more. The gene calls are TRBV10-3 and TRBJ1-1; D unclear. Germline CDR1 reads ENHRY; CDR2 reads SYGVKD. Trimming removed 10 bases from V and 3 bases from J, with 15 bases in between. The CDR3 totals 13 residues. DNA for the CDR3: TGTGCCACAACCCGTAGGACCGACACTGAAGCTTTCTTT. As protein: CATTRRTDTEAFF.

This clonotype was counted ten times or more. The chain recombines TRBV6-1 with TRBJ2-5; TRBD2 might be the D (6 bases). Germline V CDR1 and CDR2: MNHNS, SASEGT. Trimming cost V 8 bases and J 5 bases, with 18 bases left between them. CDR3 size: 14 residues. The CDR3 spells CASGMAYRGETQYF. CDR3 nucleotide sequence: TGTGCCAGCGGGATGGCCTACCGGGGGGAGACCCAGTACTTC.

This clonotype was observed at least ten times. This chain uses TRBV9 with TRBJ1-6; 8 bases are a match to TRBD1. Germline loops: CDR1 SGDLS, CDR2 YYNGEE. The CDR3 sequence is 15 residues long. The V segment lost 0 bases and the J segment 7 bases; nucleotides outside the gene matches: 3. The CDR3 DNA reads as TGTGCCAGCAGCGTAGAATGGACAGGGAATTCACCCCTCCACTTT. Its translation: CASSVEWTGNSPLHF. Using reference TRBV9 and TRBJ1-6 for the parts outside the CDR3, the full variable domain is DSGVTQTPKHLITATGQRVTLRCSPRSGDLSVYWYQQSLDQGLQFLIQYYNGEERAKGNILERFSAQQFPDLHSELNLSSLELGDSALYFCASSVEWTGNSPLHFGNGTRLTVT.

This clonotype was detected ten times or more. This rearrangement joins TRBV10-2 to TRBJ2-7; a weak D match, TRBD2 (5 bases). Trimming left V 3 bases short and J 2 bases short, with 17 bases between. This CDR3 has 16 residues. Germline V CDR1 and CDR2: WSHSY, SAAADI. The CDR3 reads CASSDWGAGRPYEQYF. The CDR3 DNA is TGCGCCAGCAGTGATTGGGGAGCCGGTCGTCCCTACGAGCAGTACTTC.

This clonotype has a count of ten or more. The chain carries TRBV5-1 and TRBJ1-2, with D hard to call. The CDR3 sequence is 15 residues long. Germline V CDR1 and CDR2: SGHRS, YFSETQ. Between the trimmed V and J ends, which lost 4 bases and 0 bases, there was a span of 13 bases. The CDR3 region is CASSPWTAANYGYTF. The CDR3 DNA sequence: TGCGCCAGCAGCCCGTGGACCGCAGCTAACTATGGCTACACCTTC. Full variable domain (rest looked up from reference TRBV5-1 and TRBJ1-2): KAGVTQTPRYLIKTRGQQVTLSCSPISGHRSVSWYQQTPGQGLQFLFEYFSETQRNKGNFPGRFSGRQFSNSRSEMNVSTLELGDSALYLCASSPWTAANYGYTFGSGTRLTVV.

The table lists this clonotype with many counts. V and J are TRBV7-2 and TRBJ1-1, with TRBD1 matching 7 bases. Trimming at V came to 2 bases and at J to 4 bases, leaving 4 bases not matched to a gene. From germline, CDR1 is SGHTA and CDR2 FQGNSA. The CDR3 loop spans 14 amino acids. The CDR3 region is CASSLLNRGTEAFF. The CDR3 DNA reads TGTGCCAGCAGCTTATTGAACAGGGGCACTGAAGCTTTCTTT.

This clonotype was recorded many times. This chain links TRBV7-9 with TRBJ1-1; weak D call: TRBD1 (6 bases). V lost 5 bases to trimming and J lost 1 base, with 11 bases between them. This CDR3 is 14 amino acids long. Per the germline V gene, CDR1 is SEHNR and CDR2 is FQNEAQ (reference sequence). In DNA, the CDR3 is TGTGCCAGCAGCCCGCGGGGGGCGAACACTGAAGCTTTCTTT. As protein: CASSPRGANTEAFF.

The table lists this clonotype with many counts. The rearrangement uses TRBV5-1 and TRBJ1-2, with D possibly matching TRBD1 (6 bases). With 6 bases removed from V and 4 bases from J, the gap between germline ends came to 16 bases. The CDR3 is 14 residues long. The germline V gene has CDR1 SGHRS and CDR2 YFSETQ. The CDR3 DNA follows: TGCGCCAGCACCCAAGGGGGGCAAGGCTATGGCTACACCTTC. Its translation is CASTQGGQGYGYTF.

This clonotype was recorded at least ten times. The rearrangement links TRBV7-9 to TRBJ2-3; tentatively, D is TRBD1 (5 bases). This CDR3 is 14 amino acids long. Trimming removed 5 bases from V and 1 base from J, with 10 bases in between. The V gene's germline CDR1 is SEHNR and CDR2 FQNEAQ (reference sequence). CDR3 amino acids: CASSLMTGTDTQYF. CDR3 nucleotides: TGTGCCAGCAGCCTTATGACAGGCACAGATACGCAGTATTTT.

This clonotype was detected many times. This rearrangement joins TRBV6-5 to TRBJ2-7, with D possibly being TRBD1 (5 bases). The CDR3 covers 11 residues. Germline CDR1 is MNHEY and CDR2 is SVGAGI. The V gene lost 7 bases and the J gene lost 3 bases, with 7 bases spanning the gap. The DNA for the CDR3 is TGTGCCAGCAATCAGGGCTACGAGCAGTACTTC. It encodes CASNQGYEQYF.

This clonotype was found many times. CDR3 region: CASSQTAGEKLFF. For the CDR3, the DNA is TGTGCCAGCAGCCAGACCGCAGGGGAAAAACTGTTTTTT. The V call is TRBV7-2, the J call TRBJ1-4; the D gene is possibly TRBD1 (5 bases). The CDR3 is made up of 13 amino acids. V gave up 5 bases and J gave up 8 bases, with 12 bases separating them. Germline V gene sequence: CDR1 SGHTA, CDR2 FQGNSA.

This clonotype was detected a few times. This rearrangement joins TRBV14 to TRBJ1-4; no reliable D call. V was pared by 4 bases and J by 8 bases, with 11 bases between. The CDR3 totals 13 residues. Germline V CDR1 and CDR2: SGHDN, FVKESK. The CDR3, as DNA: TGTGCCAGCAGCCGCGGGAACCTGGAAAAACTGTTTTTT. Its translation: CASSRGNLEKLFF.

In its sample, this clonotype was seen many times. This chain joins TRBV7-3 and TRBJ2-7; D ambiguous. This CDR3 is 15 amino acids long. V gave up 5 bases and J gave up 0 bases, with 14 bases separating them. Germline V gene data show CDR1 as SGHTA and CDR2 as FQGTGA. CDR3 region: CASSPSDDRSYEQYF. The CDR3 nucleotides are TGTGCCAGCAGCCCGTCGGACGATCGCTCCTACGAGCAGTACTTC.

This clonotype was recorded many times. The V gene is TRBV6-5, the J gene TRBJ2-7; 7 positions agree with TRBD1. The CDR3 extends over 13 amino acids. The J segment lost 4 bases and the V segment lost 8 bases, leaving 8 bases of the junction unmatched. Germline CDR1 reads MNHEY; CDR2 reads SVGAGI. In DNA form, the CDR3 reads TGTGCCAGCGCCCGGGACAGCCTATACGAGCAGTACTTC. Its protein is CASARDSLYEQYF.

The table lists this clonotype with many counts. The chain carries TRBV7-2 and TRBJ2-5, with a tentative D call TRBD2 (5 bases). Per germline, CDR1 SGHTA and CDR2 FQGNSA. The length of the CDR3 is 10 residues. V was pared by 10 bases and J by 3 bases, with 6 bases between. The CDR3 is CATREETQYF. DNA of the CDR3: TGTGCCACGAGGGAAGAGACCCAGTACTTC.

At least ten counts were recorded for this clonotype. The gene calls are TRBV25-1 and TRBJ1-2; no reliable D call. Germline V gives CDR1 MGHDK, CDR2 SYGVNS. The germline V and J ends were trimmed by 2 bases and 14 bases, with 6 bases remaining between them. The length of the CDR3 is 9 residues. CDR3 DNA: TGTGCCAGCAGTGAACCCCCTACCTTC. As protein: CASSEPPTF.

The chain employs TRBV10-3 and TRBJ1-1, with D maybe TRBD1 (5 bases). The germline V gene has CDR1 ENHRY and CDR2 SYGVKD. Trimming removed 2 bases from V and 6 bases from J, with 10 bases in between. This CDR3 is built from 13 residues. The CDR3 nucleotides read TGTGCCATCAGTGAGCGGGGCACCCCTGAAGCTTTCTTT. This codes for CAISERGTPEAFF.

This clonotype was seen at least ten times. The chain uses TRBV20-1 and TRBJ2-7; 10 nucleotides agree with TRBD2. This CDR3 is 15 amino acids long. The V and J ends lost 5 bases and 1 base, in that order; junction bases with no gene match: 8. Germline CDR1 reads DFQATT; CDR2 reads SNEGSKA (reference sequence). The CDR3 sequence: CSAPNSGGASYEQYF. The CDR3 DNA reads TGCAGTGCTCCCAACAGCGGGGGGGCTTCCTACGAGCAGTACTTC.

There are many counts of this clonotype. This rearrangement joins TRBV6-5 to TRBJ2-3, with D perhaps TRBD1 (6 bases). Trimming took 9 bases from V and 5 from J, leaving 18 bases between them. The CDR3 is 14 residues long. Germline CDR1 and CDR2: MNHEY and SVGAGI. The CDR3 protein is CASNQGGVRDTQYF. The DNA for the CDR3 is TGTGCCAGTAATCAAGGGGGTGTCCGAGATACGCAGTATTTT.